Shown below are 13 T cell receptor beta chains from a single sample sequenced in a study of blood T cells in healthy people across ages. PCR was performed a second time for roughly 7 to 12 cycles using a sample-barcoded 5' primer and a J-beta primer mix. TCRdb used MiXCR to reprocess the 5' RACE reads, holding one entry per CDR3 protein. The sample carries around 1,800,000 distinct CDR3 sequences, about two fifths recorded once. Sequenced: blood. The source is a human donor in good health.

This clonotype was recorded a few times. A read error may produce the germline difference seen at one junction end. V is TRBV20-1 and J is TRBJ2-1, with D possibly TRBD2 on 6 matching bases. Germline V CDR1 and CDR2: DFQATT, SNEGSKA (reference sequence). The CDR3 spans 16 residues. The CDR3 spells CSVVDRDFHSYNERFF. CDR3 in DNA: TGCAGTGTTGTTGACCGGGACTTCCACTCCTACAATGAGCGGTTCTTC.

The chain carries TRBV4-3 and TRBJ2-7; TRBD2 aligns across 14 bases. V lost 4 bases to trimming and J lost 7 bases; unmatched junction nucleotides: 6. This CDR3 region has 15 residues. CDR1 LGHNA and CDR2 YSLEER come from the germline V gene. Here the CDR3 DNA reads TGCGCCAGCAGCCTGGGACTAGCGGGGGACCAGGAGCAGTACTTC. It yields the protein CASSLGLAGDQEQYF.

This chain uses TRBV6-6 with TRBJ1-5; D might be TRBD1 (6 bases). Deletions cut 2 bases from V and 1 base from J, with 12 bases between. CDR1 and CDR2 from the germline V gene are MNHNY and SVGAGI (reference sequence). The CDR3 length is 16 residues. CDR3 loop: CASSYVGGPSNQPQHF. Written as DNA, the CDR3 is TGTGCCAGCAGTTACGTTGGGGGCCCCAGCAATCAGCCCCAGCATTTT.

Regarding this clonotype: An end of the junction does not agree with germline; a read error may underlie this. The J gene is TRBJ2-1, the V gene TRBV15, with 7 bases identical to TRBD1. CDR1 is LNHNV and CDR2 is YYDKDF in the germline V gene (reference sequence). CDR3 length equals 17 residues. The CDR3 sequence is CTTSRDLSQGQYNEQFF. CDR3 coding DNA: TGTACCACCAGCAGAGATTTATCACAGGGACAGTACAATGAGCAGTTCTTC.

This rearrangement joins TRBV27 to TRBJ2-3; D is perhaps TRBD1 (7 bases). Germline values: CDR1 MNHEY, CDR2 SMNVEV (reference sequence). CDR3 length: 21 amino acids. Trimming cost V 6 bases and J 2 bases, with 33 bases left between them. CDR3 sequence: CASSPALGRGARHFDTDTQYF. The CDR3 coding sequence is TGTGCCAGCAGCCCTGCCCTAGGCAGGGGGGCCCGGCACTTTGACACAGATACGCAGTATTTT.

Concerning this clonotype itself: This may arise from a read error, as a much more abundant clone is one base away. The chain combines TRBV7-2 with TRBJ1-1, with unresolved D. V lost 4 bases, J lost 2 bases, and 11 bases lay in between. Germline CDR1 reads SGHTA; CDR2 reads FQGNSA. CDR3 length equals 14 residues. The CDR3 nucleotides are TGTGCCAGCAGCTGGGCGGAGGGTAACACTGAAGCTTTCTTT. The encoded protein is CASSWAEGNTEAFF. The full variable domain, completed using reference TRBV7-2 and TRBJ1-1, is GAGVSQSPSNKVTEKGKDVELRCDPISGHTALYWYRQSLGQGLEFLIYFQGNSAPDKSGLPSDRFSAERTGGSVSTLTIQRTQQEDSAVYLCASSWAEGNTEAFFGQGTRLTVV.

The count of this clonotype is one. The rearrangement joins TRBV2 to TRBJ2-7; D unresolved. Germline-derived CDR1 and CDR2 are SNHLY and FYNNEI. Trimming took off 4 bases at V and 4 bases at J, with 11 bases between the two ends. The CDR3 runs to 13 residues. The CDR3 DNA sequence: TGTGCCAGCAGTGGGTCGGAGAAATACGAGCAGTACTTC. Its translation is CASSGSEKYEQYF.

This sequence joins TRBV6-6 and TRBJ1-1; D is undetermined. Germline CDR1 is MNHNY and CDR2 is SVGAGI (reference sequence). Trimming stripped 4 bases from V and 10 bases from J, with 13 bases between. CDR3 size: 12 residues. For the CDR3, the DNA is TGTGCCAGCAGTTCCGCTGGGGAGGGAGCTTTCTTT. Residues: CASSSAGEGAFF.

Points on this clonotype: This may arise from a read error, as a much more abundant clone is one base away. CDR3 protein: CSVARRGAGTYEQYF. The DNA for the CDR3 is TGCAGCGTTGCCCGACGGGGAGCGGGGACCTACGAGCAGTACTTC. J is TRBJ2-7 and V is TRBV29-1; 7 bases are a match to TRBD2. This CDR3 is built from 15 residues. The germline V gene encodes CDR1 SQVTM and CDR2 ANQGSEA. V dropped 4 bases and J dropped 2; count of bases not matched to a gene: 11.

This clonotype was found a few times. The chain joins TRBV6-6 to TRBJ1-2, with D uncertain. This CDR3 is 16 amino acids long. V was pared by 5 bases and J by 0 bases, with 16 bases between. In germline, CDR1 is MNHNY, CDR2 SVGAGI (reference sequence). The CDR3 DNA sequence: TGTGCCAGCAGTCCCCTCCGGGATAGTCCTAACTATGGCTACACCTTC. This translates into CASSPLRDSPNYGYTF.

As DNA, the CDR3 is TGCGCCAGCAGCCAAGAATCGGGACAGATAAGCATTCAGTACTTC. Translated, it gives CASSQESGQISIQYF. V gene TRBV4-3 combines with J gene TRBJ2-4; 7 bases agree with TRBD1. V lost 0 bases, J lost 9 bases, and 8 bases stayed unmatched. From germline, CDR1 is LGHNA and CDR2 YSLEER. This CDR3 region has 15 residues.

This clonotype was found a few times. J is TRBJ2-7 and V is TRBV6-5; possibly TRBD1 for D (5 bases). The V gene lost 0 bases and the J gene lost 3 bases, with 15 bases spanning the gap. The CDR3 is 16 residues long. The germline gives CDR1 MNHEY, CDR2 SVGAGI. The CDR3 bases are TGTGCCAGCAGTTACTCAAGGGGATATACCGACTACGAGCAGTACTTC. Translated, it gives CASSYSRGYTDYEQYF.

The chain has TRBV12-3 or TRBV12-4 and TRBJ1-1, with TRBD1 as a possible D gene (6 bases). The length of the CDR3 is 15 residues. The V gene lost 5 bases and the J gene lost 0 bases, with 13 bases spanning the gap. DNA for the CDR3: TGTGCCAGCAGTCTTACAGGGCTTTTGAACACTGAAGCTTTCTTT. Protein: CASSLTGLLNTEAFF.